This T cell receptor (beta chain) comes out of a study of blood T cells in healthy people across ages (dated by TCRdb to the mid-2010s). Regarding the complete study: Template switching captured roughly one uniquely barcoded TCR beta cDNA molecule per two T cells in model experiments. Using deep sequencing normalized with unique cDNA molecular identifiers, the study measured how TCR beta repertoire diversity changes with age. The donors were split into four age groups: young (average 16 years), middle-aged (39), aged (approximately 60) and long-lived (approximately 89). Using the same blood draw, the study looked at two additional independent replicas of 1 million unique cDNA reads for two donors, one aged 18 to 29 and the other aged 80 or older. Donors of different ages were randomly distributed across sequencing lanes to avoid experimental bias. Study-wide findings and limitations: There was a strong correlation between observed TCR beta diversity and the percentage of naive T cells measured by flow cytometry. Because donor CMV infection status was unknown, age-related changes in expanded clonotypes were potentially confounded. Observed TCR beta diversity per million T cells fell roughly linearly with age, and a significant reduction was already apparent by age about 36. Total diversity estimates from one million sequenced T cells were considered lower bounds and underestimates. Compared with the aged group, the long-lived group had more naive CD4+ T cells, fewer expanded clones and increased TCR diversity, a pattern suggesting age selection. Bulk unsorted PBMC profiling prevented conclusive comparison of naive and antigen-experienced compartments.

Systemically healthy Caucasian individuals from Russia, 35 to 40 in total and aged roughly 6 to 90 years, were included as donors. Each donor gave about 11 milliliters of peripheral blood, drawn into EDTA-treated Vacutainer tubes. Ficoll-Paque density-gradient centrifugation was used to isolate PBMCs, with at least 7 million per sample. Trizol reagent was used to extract total RNA from PBMCs, with at least 6 micrograms per sample. For every donor, an aliquot of PBMCs went through flow cytometry to measure the percentages of naive CD45RAhigh/CD27high T cells. This clonotype was counted a few times. Its antigen remains undetermined. Within one base of it there is no much larger clone, and no base qualities were kept. Receptor libraries were prepared by 5' RACE. The reads were generated on an Illumina HiSeq 2500. A second PCR of roughly 7 to 12 cycles was performed with a sample-barcoded 5' primer and a J-beta primer mix. A template-switch 5' adaptor carrying 12 random nucleotides introduced a unique molecular identifier onto each TCR beta cDNA molecule. Each sample yielded at least 3 million CDR3-containing paired-end reads. First-strand cDNA synthesis was performed from all RNA using the Mint cDNA synthesis kit, with priming by a TRBC-specific oligonucleotide. All cDNA was treated with uracil-DNA glycosylase and then went through a first 18-cycle PCR with the universal primers M1SS and BC2_uni_R. The authors processed their data as follows. For normalization, 1 million high-quality reads were randomly selected from each sample, with every read carrying a distinct molecular identifier. Reads with shared molecular identifiers were discarded instead of being binned into consensus sequences. MiTCR, set to a Q25 quality threshold and the strictest error-elimination algorithm, was used for CDR3 identification, clonotype clustering and error correction. A nonparametric unseen species model with Euler transformation was used to estimate lower-bound total TCR beta diversity. The public reads were reanalyzed by TCRdb: fastp trimming at Q25, MiXCR alignment, in-frame beta chains only. Rows with a matching CDR3 protein are joined into one entry that keeps the most common DNA and genes. TCRdb assigned the V and J calls; the authors' analysis was not used. In all, the sample holds roughly 1,500,000 distinct CDR3 sequences, and approximately 42% of those were seen once. 7.9% of the sample comes from the top ten.

From V the trimming removes 7 bases and from J it removes 9 bases, while the gene matches leave 10 bases of the junction unaccounted for. The CDR3 goes from the cysteine to the phenylalanine over 15 residues. The read is trimmed to its CDR3 DNA, 45 bases read in frame from base 1. The germline V gene encodes CDR1 MDHEN and CDR2 SYDVKM. Sequenced: blood. This receptor was identified in a woman under 30 in good health. The chain is assembled from TRBV28 and TRBJ1-6, with TRBD1 identical over 9 junction bases. The CDR3 corresponds to CASIATGGSASPLHF. The DNA reads as follows: TGTGCCAGCATCGCAACAGGGGGCTCTGCTTCACCCCTCCACTTT.